The clone carrying this T cell receptor (beta chain) was picked up many times. From about 0.4 ug of RNA, a library with molecular barcoded alpha/delta and beta/gamma adaptors was made. MiXCR, applied by TCRdb to the reads, yields one record per CDR3 protein. The sample holds over 90,000 distinct CDR3 sequences, 20% to 25% seen once. CDR3 size: 13 residues. Trimming took 5 bases from V and 7 from J; bases not matched to a gene: 7. Germline V gene sequence: CDR1 DFQATT, CDR2 SNEGSKA (reference sequence). This sample is drawn from a study of read filtering for tumor transcriptome and immune sequencing. Overall study context: The cohort had about 16 men and about 15 women aged about 45 to 90, mean about 67 years.

The TCR originated in a donor at least 40 years old with multiple myeloma. The sequenced sample was a population of CD138-negative cells sorted from bone marrow. The chain uses TRBV20-1 and TRBJ2-5; TRBD1 agrees at 10 bases. CDR3 protein: CSAAGQGKGTQYF. The CDR3 bases are TGCAGTGCTGCGGGACAGGGGAAGGGGACCCAGTACTTC.